The rows below give T cell receptor beta chains drawn from one sample of a study of blood T cell repertoires in COVID-19. Here immunoSEQ multiplex PCR was the method, and the copy in TCRdb shows in-frame clones only, minus some. The sample holds 200,000 to 300,000 clones, 85% seen once. Material for sequencing was peripheral blood. The origin of the receptors is an older woman with active or convalescent COVID-19. The CDR3 runs from the conserved cysteine through the conserved F or W. A D gene is named only where the DNA matches it firmly. Expanded clones get a size class; other rows say once, few or many, or leave the size out.

d_gene: TRBD1; v_gene: TRBV18; abundance: NA; j_gene: TRBJ2-3; CDR3aa: CASSPDRGPDTQYF; CDR3nt: TGTGCCAGCTCACCGGACAGGGGGCCAGATACGCAGTATTTT
d_gene: NA; v_gene: TRBV5-1; abundance: NA; j_gene: TRBJ1-1; CDR3aa: CASSLRDTNTEAFF; CDR3nt: TGCGCCAGCAGTCTCAGGGATACGAACACTGAAGCTTTCTTT
d_gene: TRBD1; v_gene: TRBV6-6; abundance: NA; j_gene: TRBJ1-1; CDR3aa: CASSRGQGKTEAFF; CDR3nt: TGTGCCAGCAGCCGGGGACAGGGGAAAACTGAAGCTTTCTTT
d_gene: TRBD1; v_gene: TRBV9; abundance: NA; j_gene: TRBJ1-5; CDR3aa: CASSEGGFQPQHF; CDR3nt: TGTGCCAGCTCCGAAGGGGGCTTTCAGCCCCAGCATTTT
d_gene: TRBD2; v_gene: TRBV6-1; abundance: NA; j_gene: TRBJ2-1; CDR3aa: CASSEAGLAVNNEQFF; CDR3nt: TGTGCCAGCAGTGAAGCCGGGCTAGCGGTCAACAATGAGCAGTTCTTC
d_gene: NA; v_gene: TRBV11-2; abundance: NA; j_gene: TRBJ2-3; CDR3aa: CASSRNNDPSTDTQYF; CDR3nt: TGTGCCAGCAGCCGCAACAACGATCCTAGCACAGATACGCAGTATTTT
d_gene: NA; v_gene: TRBV19; abundance: NA; j_gene: TRBJ2-1; CDR3aa: CASSTPGRASHNEQFF; CDR3nt: TGTGCCAGTAGTACCCCCGGGAGAGCGTCTCACAATGAGCAGTTCTTC
d_gene: TRBD2; v_gene: TRBV24-1; abundance: NA; j_gene: TRBJ2-1; CDR3aa: CATSGGRGEQFF; CDR3nt: TGTGCCACCAGCGGGGGGAGGGGTGAGCAGTTCTTC
d_gene: TRBD1; v_gene: TRBV3-1/TRBV3-2; abundance: NA; j_gene: TRBJ1-2; CDR3aa: CASSPYSDRGGYTF; CDR3nt: TGTGCCAGCAGCCCATACTCCGACAGGGGTGGCTACACCTTC
d_gene: NA; v_gene: TRBV7-3; abundance: NA; j_gene: TRBJ2-2; CDR3aa: CASSPHAGPNTGELFF; CDR3nt: TGTGCCAGCAGCCCCCATGCGGGGCCAAACACCGGGGAGCTGTTTTTT
d_gene: NA; v_gene: TRBV5-1; abundance: once; j_gene: TRBJ2-5; CDR3aa: CASSLVDSRRETQYF; CDR3nt: TGCGCCAGCAGCTTGGTCGACTCCCGGAGGGAGACCCAGTACTTC
d_gene: NA; v_gene: TRBV11-3; abundance: NA; j_gene: TRBJ2-7; CDR3aa: CASSLGLSPRSHEQYF; CDR3nt: TGTGCCAGCAGCTTAGGGTTGTCCCCCCGGTCCCACGAGCAGTACTTC